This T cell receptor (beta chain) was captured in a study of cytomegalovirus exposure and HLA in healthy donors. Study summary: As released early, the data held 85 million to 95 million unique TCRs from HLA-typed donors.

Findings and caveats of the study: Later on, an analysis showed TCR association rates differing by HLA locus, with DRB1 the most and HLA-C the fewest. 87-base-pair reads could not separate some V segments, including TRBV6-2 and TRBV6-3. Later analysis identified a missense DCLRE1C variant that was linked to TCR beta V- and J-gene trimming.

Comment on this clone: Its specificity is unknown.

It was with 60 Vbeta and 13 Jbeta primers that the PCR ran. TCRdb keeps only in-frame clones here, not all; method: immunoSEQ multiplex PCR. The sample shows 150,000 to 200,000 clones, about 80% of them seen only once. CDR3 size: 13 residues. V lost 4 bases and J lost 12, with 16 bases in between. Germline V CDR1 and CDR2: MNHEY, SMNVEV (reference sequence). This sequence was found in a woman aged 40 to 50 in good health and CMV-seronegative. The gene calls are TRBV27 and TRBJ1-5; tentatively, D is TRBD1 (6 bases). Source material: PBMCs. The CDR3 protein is CASSSGTRGIQHF. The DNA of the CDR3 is TGTGCCAGCAGTTCCGGGACAAGGGGCATCCAGCATTTT.